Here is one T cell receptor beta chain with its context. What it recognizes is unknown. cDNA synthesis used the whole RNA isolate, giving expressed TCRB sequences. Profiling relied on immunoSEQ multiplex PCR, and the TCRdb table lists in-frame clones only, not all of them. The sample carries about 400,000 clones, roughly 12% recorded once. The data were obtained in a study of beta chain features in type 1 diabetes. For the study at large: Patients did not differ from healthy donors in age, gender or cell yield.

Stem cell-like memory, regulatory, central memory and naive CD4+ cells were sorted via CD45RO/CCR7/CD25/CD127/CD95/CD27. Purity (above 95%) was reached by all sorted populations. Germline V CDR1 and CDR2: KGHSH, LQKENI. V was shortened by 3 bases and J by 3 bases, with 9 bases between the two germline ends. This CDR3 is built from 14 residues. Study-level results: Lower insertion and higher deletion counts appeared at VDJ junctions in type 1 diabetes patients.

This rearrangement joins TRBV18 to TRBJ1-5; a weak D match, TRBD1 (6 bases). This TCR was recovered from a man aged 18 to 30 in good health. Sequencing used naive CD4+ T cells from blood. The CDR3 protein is CASSPTGPNQPQHF. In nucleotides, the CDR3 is TGTGCCAGCTCACCGACAGGACCCAATCAGCCCCAGCATTTT.